These 23 T cell receptor beta chains share one sample of origin, sequenced in a study of T cell changes during pregnancy in multiple sclerosis (dated by TCRdb to about 2019). Libraries were built with the immunoSEQ multiplex PCR assay. The table comes from immuneACCESS by way of TCRdb, which keeps in-frame sequences with V and J called. Part of the clones is missing from these tables; in studies checked, under half for an unresolved V gene and the rest for unknown reasons. The table for this sample lists tens of thousands of clones; 92% of them were counted only once. The ten largest account for about 0.15% of the sample. The input for sequencing was CD4+ T cells from peripheral blood mononuclear cells, taken after pregnancy. The receptors here all came from a female donor in good health, enrolled as a control in a pregnancy study.

The rearrangement uses TRBV5-1 and TRBJ1-1; no definite D call. There are 15 residues in the CDR3. The germline V gene encodes CDR1 SGHRS and CDR2 YFSETQ. Trimming left V 3 bases short and J 4 bases short, with 16 bases between. The CDR3 sequence: CASSSYRFEGTEAFF. In DNA, the CDR3 is TGCGCCAGCAGCTCCTACCGGTTCGAGGGCACTGAAGCTTTCTTT. Full variable domain (missing parts from reference TRBV5-1 and TRBJ1-1): KAGVTQTPRYLIKTRGQQVTLSCSPISGHRSVSWYQQTPGQGLQFLFEYFSETQRNKGNFPGRFSGRQFSNSRSEMNVSTLELGDSALYLCASSSYRFEGTEAFFGQGTRLTVV.

V usage is TRBV7-2 and J usage is TRBJ1-1; 7 positions match TRBD1. CDR1 is SGHTA, CDR2 FQGNSA, per germline. V was pared by 2 bases and J by 1 base, with 1 base of the junction left unmatched. There are 14 residues in the CDR3. The CDR3 DNA sequence: TGTGCCAGCAGCTTAAACAGGGGGAACACTGAAGCTTTCTTT. Protein product: CASSLNRGNTEAFF. Full variable domain (rest looked up from reference TRBV7-2 and TRBJ1-1): GAGVSQSPSNKVTEKGKDVELRCDPISGHTALYWYRQSLGQGLEFLIYFQGNSAPDKSGLPSDRFSAERTGGSVSTLTIQRTQQEDSAVYLCASSLNRGNTEAFFGQGTRLTVV.

The gene calls are TRBV5-5 and TRBJ2-7; tentative D call: TRBD1 (6 bases). The CDR3 extends over 16 amino acids. V lost 2 bases to trimming and J lost 4 bases, with 19 bases between them. Germline-derived CDR1 and CDR2 are SGHKS and YYEKEE (reference sequence). CDR3 sequence (DNA): TGTGCCAGCAGCTTTGGCAGCGTAAGGGGGTTGTACGAGCAGTACTTC. Encoded protein: CASSFGSVRGLYEQYF.

This clone has only a few counts. The chain carries TRBV19 and TRBJ1-2, with 9 bases fitting TRBD1. Germline CDR1 LNHDA, CDR2 SQIVND (reference sequence). The V segment lost 3 bases and the J segment 6 bases; nucleotides outside the gene matches: 5. This CDR3 contains 14 residues. The CDR3 spells CASSIPGTGNGYTF. The CDR3, as DNA: TGTGCCAGTAGTATCCCAGGGACAGGGAATGGCTACACCTTC.

The chain uses TRBV7-2 and TRBJ2-3; TRBD2 aligns across 9 bases. Germline V gene lookup returns CDR1 SGHTA and CDR2 FQGNSA. This CDR3 has 15 residues. V shed 5 bases and J 1 base; nucleotides not matched to a gene: 4. CDR3 region: CASSRGGAGTDTQYF. The CDR3 bases are TGTGCCAGCAGCCGCGGGGGGGCGGGCACAGATACGCAGTATTTT.

CDR3 protein: CASSPNTGVYGYTF. For the CDR3, the DNA is TGTGCCAGCTCACCTAACACAGGGGTCTATGGCTACACCTTC. The chain employs TRBV18 and TRBJ1-2, with 7 bases matching TRBD1. Germline lookup yields CDR1 KGHSH and CDR2 LQKENI. Germline trimming cut 3 bases from V and 4 bases from J; bases unmatched to any gene: 5. The CDR3 is 14 amino acids.

This chain connects TRBV7-8 to TRBJ1-1; the D is unclear. The CDR3 sequence is 14 residues long. V lost 1 base to trimming and J lost 0 bases, with 6 bases between them. Germline assignment: CDR1 SGHVS and CDR2 FQNEAQ. The CDR3 DNA follows: TGTGCCAGCAGCTTAGTATTCCTGAACACTGAAGCTTTCTTT. This sequence encodes CASSLVFLNTEAFF.

The chain joins TRBV19 to TRBJ1-4; TRBD1 might be the D (5 bases). The CDR3 has 14 residues. The germline gives CDR1 LNHDA, CDR2 SQIVND (reference sequence). V dropped 8 bases and J dropped 8 bases, with 18 bases sitting between them. The CDR3 bases are TGTGCCAGTCGACCCGCTTGGGGGGAAGAAAAACTGTTTTTT. Residues: CASRPAWGEEKLFF.

The chain uses TRBV6-1 and TRBJ2-5, with a weak D call TRBD1 (6 bases). The CDR3 runs 14 residues. Germline lookup yields CDR1 MNHNS and CDR2 SASEGT. Trimming pared 5 bases from V and 2 bases from J, leaving 12 bases between. The CDR3, as DNA: TGTGCCAGCAGTACTCGGACAGTTCAAGAGACCCAGTACTTC. Protein: CASSTRTVQETQYF.

The CDR3: CASSLKSSYNSPLHF. The CDR3 coding sequence is TGTGCCAGCAGTTTAAAGAGCTCCTATAATTCACCCCTCCACTTT. The chain has TRBV27 and TRBJ1-6; D call uncertain. The CDR3 loop spans 15 amino acids. Trimming took off 2 bases at V and 0 bases at J, with 5 bases between the two ends. The germline V gene has CDR1 MNHEY and CDR2 SMNVEV (reference sequence).

This chain uses TRBV7-2 with TRBJ2-5, with TRBD1 matching over 7 bases. V shed 1 base and J 4 bases; nucleotides not matched to a gene: 6. The CDR3 is 15 amino acids. Germline values: CDR1 SGHTA, CDR2 FQGNSA. CDR3 in amino acids: CASSLGGAGGETQYF. DNA for the CDR3: TGTGCCAGCAGCTTAGGTGGTGCAGGGGGAGAGACCCAGTACTTC.

J is TRBJ1-5 and V is TRBV6-5, with D maybe TRBD1 (5 bases). CDR3 length: 15 amino acids. V lost 2 bases, J lost 1 base, and 9 bases lay in between. Germline assignment: CDR1 MNHEY and CDR2 SVGAGI. The chain's CDR3 is CASSYAGGSNQPQHF. CDR3 nucleotides: TGTGCCAGCAGTTACGCTGGGGGGAGCAATCAGCCCCAGCATTTT.

This chain links TRBV28 with TRBJ2-3; 7 bases are shared with TRBD1. Trimming removed 5 bases from V and 3 bases from J; junction bases left unmatched: 5. Germline V CDR1 and CDR2: MDHEN, SYDVKM. CDR3 length: 14 amino acids. CDR3 coding DNA: TGTGCCAGCAGTGCGACAGGGATGACAGATACGCAGTATTTT. Protein: CASSATGMTDTQYF.

In regard to this clone: The junction differs from germline at one of its ends, possibly a read error. The chain employs TRBV29-1 and TRBJ2-1; 7 bases align to TRBD1. CDR1 and CDR2 (germline): SQVTM, ANQGSEA. The CDR3 is made up of 13 amino acids. The CDR3 region is CSVIRQGDRMRIF. Written as DNA, the CDR3 is TGCAGCGTTATAAGACAGGGAGATAGGATGAGGATCTTC.

The chain is built from TRBV15 and TRBJ2-7; the D gene is possibly TRBD1 (6 bases). Trimming left V 9 bases short and J 2 bases short, with 11 bases between. The germline CDR1 and CDR2 sequences are LNHNV and YYDKDF (reference sequence). This CDR3 contains 12 residues. The CDR3 bases are TGTGCCACTGCCGGGACAACCTACGAGCAGTACTTC. Translation: CATAGTTYEQYF.

This clone has only one observation. The V gene is TRBV7-2, the J gene TRBJ2-5; TRBD1 agrees at 8 bases. With 10 bases clipped from V and 5 bases from J, the junction kept 6 bases outside the gene matches. Germline V gene sequence: CDR1 SGHTA, CDR2 FQGNSA. The CDR3 covers 12 residues. The CDR3 loop reads CATQGAGETQYF. The CDR3, as DNA: TGTGCCACCCAGGGGGCGGGGGAGACCCAGTACTTC.

V usage is TRBV9 and J usage is TRBJ2-3; TRBD1 agrees at 7 bases. Per germline, CDR1 SGDLS and CDR2 YYNGEE. V dropped 0 bases and J dropped 2; count of bases not matched to a gene: 3. The CDR3 is made up of 15 amino acids. Written as DNA, the CDR3 is TGTGCCAGCAGCGTAGGGACAGGATCCACAGATACGCAGTATTTT. Its translation: CASSVGTGSTDTQYF.

The chain uses TRBV14 and TRBJ1-2; D remains ambiguous. V dropped 4 bases and J dropped 4 bases, with 16 bases sitting between them. The germline CDR1 and CDR2 sequences are SGHDN and FVKESK. The CDR3 sequence is 15 residues long. The CDR3 loop reads CASSREAAVGYGYTF. CDR3 DNA sequence: TGTGCCAGCAGCCGAGAGGCAGCGGTGGGCTATGGCTACACCTTC. Full variable domain (rest looked up from reference TRBV14 and TRBJ1-2): EAGVTQFPSHSVIEKGQTVTLRCDPISGHDNLYWYRRVMGKEIKFLLHFVKESKQDESGMPNNRFLAERTGGTYSTLKVQPAELEDSGVYFCASSREAAVGYGYTFGSGTRLTVV.

V and J are TRBV18 and TRBJ1-2; 8 bases match TRBD1. The germline gives CDR1 KGHSH, CDR2 LQKENI. V lost 0 bases to trimming and J lost 1 base; unmatched junction nucleotides: 7. This CDR3 spans 17 amino acids. The CDR3 protein is CASSPPDRALLNYGYTF. In nucleotides, the CDR3 is TGTGCCAGCTCACCACCGGACAGGGCCCTCCTTAACTATGGCTACACCTTC.

The V gene is TRBV6-5, the J gene TRBJ1-3, with TRBD1 as a possible D gene (5 bases). The V gene's germline CDR1 is MNHEY and CDR2 SVGAGI. The CDR3 extends over 15 amino acids. The germline V and J ends were trimmed by 4 bases and 2 bases, with 12 bases remaining between them. CDR3 loop: CASSWGDGPGNTIYF. CDR3 nucleotide sequence: TGTGCCAGCAGTTGGGGGGACGGACCTGGAAACACCATATATTTT.

This clone was recorded once. The chain carries TRBV28 and TRBJ1-6; 8 positions match TRBD1. The CDR3 length is 15 residues. The junction had 7 bases not matched to a gene; V was cut back by 5 bases and J by 7 bases. CDR1 and CDR2 (germline): MDHEN, SYDVKM. The CDR3 sequence: CASSPGQGWNSPLHF. In nucleotides, the CDR3 is TGTGCCAGCAGTCCAGGACAGGGATGGAATTCACCCCTCCACTTT.

The V and J genes are TRBV7-2 and TRBJ2-1; 7 nucleotides align to TRBD2. This CDR3 comprises 16 residues. V lost 4 bases to trimming and J lost 4 bases; unmatched junction nucleotides: 10. Germline V gene data show CDR1 as SGHTA and CDR2 as FQGNSA. This CDR3 is CASSSSGGGAYNEQFF. CDR3 coding DNA: TGTGCCAGCAGCTCCAGTGGGGGGGGAGCATACAATGAGCAGTTCTTC.

This chain connects TRBV19 to TRBJ2-2; D is perhaps TRBD1 (6 bases). V was shortened by 3 bases and J by 4 bases, with 15 bases between the two germline ends. The CDR3 loop spans 16 amino acids. The germline V gene has CDR1 LNHDA and CDR2 SQIVND (reference sequence). In DNA, the CDR3 is TGTGCCAGTAGTATCGGTCCGGGACACCTCACCGGGGAGCTGTTTTTT. It translates to CASSIGPGHLTGELFF.